The 13 T cell receptor beta chains presented below share a single source sample, sequenced in a study of blood T cell repertoires in COVID-19 (dated by TCRdb to between 2020 and 2021). Library preparation used the immunoSEQ multiplex PCR assay. This immuneACCESS table, as held by TCRdb, lists in-frame sequences with V and J called but not all clones. Of the missing ones, under half trace to an unresolved V gene in checked studies; the others have no known cause. The sample table shows about 200,000 clones, and about four fifths are seen once. Approximately 12% of the sample comes from the top ten. The sample consisted of peripheral blood. These receptor sequences come from a woman in her thirties or forties with acute or convalescent COVID-19.

V and J are TRBV6-5 and TRBJ1-2, with TRBD1 matching over 7 bases. CDR1 and CDR2 (germline): MNHEY, SVGAGI. Unmatched junction bases numbered 6, after V lost 7 bases and J lost 4 bases. CDR3 size: 13 residues. The CDR3 region is CASKPGQIYGYTF. Written as DNA, the CDR3 is TGTGCCAGCAAGCCGGGACAGATCTATGGCTACACCTTC.

J is TRBJ2-5 and V is TRBV21-1; the table's D call TRBD2 went unverified against the DNA. TRBV21-1 is a known pseudogene. The CDR3 is 19 amino acids. The CDR3 nucleotides are TGTGCCAGCCATACGTTACTTGGGACTAGGTGTCCATCCCAAGAGACCCAGTACTTC. Translation gives CASHTLLGTRCPSQETQYF.

The CDR3 DNA sequence: TGTGCCAGTAGTGGCCGGGACAGGGGGCGAGGAAACACCATATATTTT. Its protein product is CASSGRDRGRGNTIYF. The gene calls are TRBV19 and TRBJ1-3, with 12 positions matching TRBD1. The CDR3 length is 16 residues. Germline V CDR1 and CDR2: LNHDA, SQIVND (reference sequence). The junction had 6 bases not matched to a gene; V was cut back by 5 bases and J by 4 bases.

J is TRBJ2-7 and V is TRBV6-1; no clear D. The CDR3 loop spans 13 amino acids. Germline V gene data show CDR1 as MNHNS and CDR2 as SASEGT. V was trimmed by 3 bases and J by 3 bases, leaving 9 bases between them. The chain's CDR3 is CASSDGGYYEQYF. CDR3 DNA sequence: TGTGCCAGCAGTGATGGCGGCTACTACGAGCAGTACTTC.

There are a few counts of this clone. The chain is built from TRBV14 and TRBJ2-7; 13 bases align to TRBD2. The CDR3 has 20 residues. The trim removed 1 base at V and 4 bases at J, leaving 16 bases unmatched. CDR1 and CDR2 from the germline V gene are SGHDN and FVKESK. CDR3 residues: CASSQAHPGLAGLMGYEQYF. The CDR3, as DNA: TGTGCCAGCAGCCAAGCTCACCCGGGACTAGCGGGACTCATGGGATACGAGCAGTACTTC.

This clone was recorded a few times. The rearrangement uses TRBV12-3 or TRBV12-4 and TRBJ2-2; D might be TRBD1 (6 bases). The CDR3 is made up of 13 amino acids. Trimming shortened V by 6 bases and J by 7 bases, and 12 bases separated the two germline ends. The CDR3 sequence: CASRTTGHGELFF. Written as DNA, the CDR3 is TGTGCCAGCAGGACGACAGGTCACGGGGAGCTGTTTTTT.

About this clone: Other DNA sequences in this sample translate to the same CDR3. The CDR3 region has the DNA TGTGCCAGCAGTCCCGGGACAGGGAATCAGCCCCAGCATTTT. Its protein is CASSPGTGNQPQHF. The chain couples TRBV6-5 to TRBJ1-5; 9 bases agree with TRBD1. Losses at the gene ends were 5 bases for V and 4 bases for J; bases not matched to a gene: 3. The CDR3 length is 14 residues. Germline loops: CDR1 MNHEY, CDR2 SVGAGI.

The table lists this clone with a count of one. The chain has TRBV6-4 and TRBJ2-1, with D uncertain. From germline, CDR1 is MRHNA and CDR2 SNTAGT. The length of the CDR3 is 14 residues. V lost 3 bases, J lost 3 bases, and 9 bases lay in between. The CDR3 region has the DNA TGTGCCAGCAGTGAACATGCTTTCTACAATGAGCAGTTCTTC. Its translation is CASSEHAFYNEQFF.

This clone was seen a handful of times. V gene TRBV5-5 combines with J gene TRBJ1-1; D not certain. Germline loops: CDR1 SGHKS, CDR2 YYEKEE (reference sequence). The V end lost 1 base, the J end lost 1 base, and 11 bases lay between the germline ends. The CDR3 extends over 15 amino acids. Here the CDR3 reads CASSLSAVRNTEAFF. CDR3 DNA: TGTGCCAGCAGCTTGTCCGCGGTGAGGAACACTGAAGCTTTCTTT.

J is TRBJ2-5 and V is TRBV3-1 (or the pseudogene TRBV3-2), with a weak D call TRBD2 (6 bases). The CDR3 is 14 residues long. From germline, CDR1 is LGHDT and CDR2 YNNKEL (reference sequence). Trimming stripped 4 bases from V and 3 bases from J, with 12 bases between. The CDR3 region has the DNA TGTGCCAGCAGCCCAGTCCTAGCGAAAGAGACCCAGTACTTC. This codes for CASSPVLAKETQYF.

This clone appeared a single time. CDR3 region: CAWSVLGRTGYEAFF. CDR3 coding DNA: TGTGCCTGGAGTGTACTAGGGAGGACAGGTTATGAAGCTTTCTTT. V is TRBV30 and J is TRBJ1-1; 7 bases fit TRBD1. Per the germline V gene, CDR1 is GTSNPN and CDR2 is SVGIG (reference sequence). This CDR3 has 15 residues. J lost 7 bases, V lost 0 bases, and 11 bases had no gene match.

The gene calls are TRBV2 and TRBJ1-2; a weak D match, TRBD1 (6 bases). Trimming pared 2 bases from V and 6 bases from J, leaving 16 bases between. This CDR3 contains 15 residues. The germline V gene encodes CDR1 SNHLY and CDR2 FYNNEI. This chain's CDR3 is CASSELRGARDGYTF. Here the CDR3 DNA reads TGTGCCAGCAGTGAATTGCGGGGGGCGAGGGATGGCTACACCTTC.

V usage is TRBV27 and J usage is TRBJ2-7, with D tentatively TRBD2 (5 bases). The length of the CDR3 is 15 residues. V was trimmed by 3 bases and J by 7 bases, leaving 19 bases between them. Germline V gives CDR1 MNHEY, CDR2 SMNVEV (reference sequence). CDR3 sequence reads: CASSFRGTTKIEQYF. For the CDR3, the DNA is TGTGCCAGCAGTTTTCGGGGAACTACGAAGATTGAGCAGTACTTC.